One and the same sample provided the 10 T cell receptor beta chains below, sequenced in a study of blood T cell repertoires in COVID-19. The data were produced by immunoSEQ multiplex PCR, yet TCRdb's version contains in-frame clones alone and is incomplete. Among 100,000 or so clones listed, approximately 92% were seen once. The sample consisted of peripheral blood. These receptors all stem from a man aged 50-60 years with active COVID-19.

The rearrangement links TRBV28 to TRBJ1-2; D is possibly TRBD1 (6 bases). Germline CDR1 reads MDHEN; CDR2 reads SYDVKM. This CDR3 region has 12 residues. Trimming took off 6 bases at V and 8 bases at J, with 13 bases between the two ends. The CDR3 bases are TGTGCCAGCAGCCAACAGGGTAGGGGCTACACCTTC. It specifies CASSQQGRGYTF.

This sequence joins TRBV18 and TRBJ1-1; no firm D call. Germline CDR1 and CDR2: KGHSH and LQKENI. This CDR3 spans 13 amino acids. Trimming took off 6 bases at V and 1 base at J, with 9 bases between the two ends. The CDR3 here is CASSGQTNTEAFF. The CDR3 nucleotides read TGTGCCAGCTCGGGCCAGACGAACACTGAAGCTTTCTTT.

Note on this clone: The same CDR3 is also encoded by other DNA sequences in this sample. DNA of the CDR3: TGTGCCAGCAGGGGACAGGGAGGTCAGCCCCAGCATTTT. This encodes CASRGQGGQPQHF. The chain employs TRBV6-5 and TRBJ1-5, with 9 bases identical to TRBD1. The V segment lost 6 bases and the J segment 6 bases; nucleotides outside the gene matches: 3. Germline assignment: CDR1 MNHEY and CDR2 SVGAGI. The CDR3 covers 13 residues.

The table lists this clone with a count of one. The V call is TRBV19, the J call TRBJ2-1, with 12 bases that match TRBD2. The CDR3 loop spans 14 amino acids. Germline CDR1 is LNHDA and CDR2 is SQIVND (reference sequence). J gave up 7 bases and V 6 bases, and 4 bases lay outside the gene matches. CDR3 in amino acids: CASRRLAGENEQFF. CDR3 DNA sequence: TGTGCCAGTAGAAGACTAGCGGGAGAGAATGAGCAGTTCTTC.

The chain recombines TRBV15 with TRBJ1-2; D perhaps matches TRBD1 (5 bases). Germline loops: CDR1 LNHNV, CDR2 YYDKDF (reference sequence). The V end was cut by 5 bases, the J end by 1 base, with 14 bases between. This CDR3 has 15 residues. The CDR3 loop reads CATSGWGDGNYGYTF. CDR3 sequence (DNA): TGTGCCACCAGCGGTTGGGGGGATGGTAACTATGGCTACACCTTC.

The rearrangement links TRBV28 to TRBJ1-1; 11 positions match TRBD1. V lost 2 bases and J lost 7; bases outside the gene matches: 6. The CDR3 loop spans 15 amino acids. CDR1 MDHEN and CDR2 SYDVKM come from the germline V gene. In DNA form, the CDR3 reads TGTGCCAGCAGTTTAGGACAGGGGGCGAAAGTTGAAGCTTTCTTT. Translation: CASSLGQGAKVEAFF.

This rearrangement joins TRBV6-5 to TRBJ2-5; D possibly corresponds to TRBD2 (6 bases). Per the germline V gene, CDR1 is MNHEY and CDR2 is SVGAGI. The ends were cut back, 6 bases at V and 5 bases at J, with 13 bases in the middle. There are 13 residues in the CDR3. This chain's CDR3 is CASSDGSYETQYF. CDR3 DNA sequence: TGTGCCAGCAGCGACGGGAGTTATGAGACCCAGTACTTC.

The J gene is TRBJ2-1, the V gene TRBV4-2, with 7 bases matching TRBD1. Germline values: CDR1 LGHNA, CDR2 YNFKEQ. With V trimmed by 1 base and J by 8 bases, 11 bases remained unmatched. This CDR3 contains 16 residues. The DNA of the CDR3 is TGTGCCAGCAGCCAAGTTCAGGCTAGTCAGGGGGATGAGCAGTTCTTC. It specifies CASSQVQASQGDEQFF.

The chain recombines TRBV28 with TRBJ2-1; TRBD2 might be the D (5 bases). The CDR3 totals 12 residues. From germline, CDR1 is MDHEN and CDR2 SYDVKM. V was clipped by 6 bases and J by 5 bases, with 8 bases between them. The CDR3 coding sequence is TGTGCCAGCAGCCCCGGGGACAATGAGCAGTTCTTC. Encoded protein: CASSPGDNEQFF.

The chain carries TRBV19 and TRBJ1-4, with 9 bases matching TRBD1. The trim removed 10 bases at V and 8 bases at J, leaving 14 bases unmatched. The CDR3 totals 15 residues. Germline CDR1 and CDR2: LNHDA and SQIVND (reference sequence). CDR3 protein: CATQRTGVTIEKLFF. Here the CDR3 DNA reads TGTGCCACTCAACGGACAGGGGTAACGATCGAAAAACTGTTTTTT.